This TCR beta chain was obtained from a study of blood T cell repertoires in COVID-19. Overall study context: Whether acute or convalescent, the COVID-19 samples came from the United States, Italy and Spain.

Participants, about 18 to 90 years old, spanned under 25 US areas. Categorization into cohorts depended on clinical history that participants reported. As processed by the authors: Scientists estimated how many nucleated cells there were by amplifying reference gene primers. Clones were read by immunoSEQ multiplex PCR, and TCRdb kept only the in-frame ones, dropping some. V and J calls and clone size follow that table, whereas D and trimming were derived from the DNA. The sample holds 200,000 to 250,000 clones, over 80% seen once. Germline trimming cut 7 bases from V and 3 bases from J; bases unmatched to any gene: 6. CDR3 length: 14 residues. Germline V gene lookup returns CDR1 MDHEN and CDR2 SYDVKM.

The chain links TRBV28 to TRBJ2-7; 10 bases are shared with TRBD1. The source of this sequence is a man aged 18 to 35 with acute COVID-19. Sequenced material: PBMCs or T cells enriched from blood (not recorded which). The CDR3 spells CASTPGTGVYEQYF. Here the CDR3 DNA reads TGTGCCAGCACTCCCGGGACAGGGGTCTACGAGCAGTACTTC.